One and the same sample provided the 10 T cell receptor beta chains below, sequenced in a study of blood T cell repertoires in COVID-19 (dated by TCRdb to about 2020). The method was the immunoSEQ multiplex PCR assay. Sourced from immuneACCESS, this table was stored by TCRdb with only in-frame sequences that have V and J called. A share of the clones is absent; for the studies checked, an unresolved V gene accounts for under half, and the remainder has no known explanation. Counted in this sample were fewer than 110,000 clones; more than 80% of them appeared once. The top ten constitute roughly 4.6% of the sample. The sample taken for sequencing was peripheral blood. Every receptor here comes from a man aged 40-49 years with active or convalescent COVID-19.

The genes are TRBV30 and TRBJ1-4; 11 bases line up with TRBD1. The CDR3 spans 15 residues. The V and J ends lost 2 bases and 7 bases, in that order; junction bases with no gene match: 6. Germline CDR1 and CDR2: GTSNPN and SVGIG (reference sequence). For the CDR3, the DNA is TGTGCCTGGAGTCCCCCCGGGACAGGGGGTGAAAAACTGTTTTTT. Translated: CAWSPPGTGGEKLFF.

The chain uses TRBV28 and TRBJ2-5; D might be TRBD1 (6 bases). V was pared by 3 bases and J by 5 bases, with 13 bases between. The CDR3 runs to 14 residues. Germline-derived CDR1 and CDR2 are MDHEN and SYDVKM. The CDR3 here is CASSLGQQEETQYF. The DNA of the CDR3 is TGTGCCAGCAGTTTGGGACAACAGGAGGAGACCCAGTACTTC.

This chain joins TRBV9 and TRBJ1-1; the D gene is possibly TRBD1 (6 bases). The V and J ends lost 0 bases and 4 bases respectively, with 19 bases between them. Looked up from germline, CDR1 is SGDLS and CDR2 is YYNGEE. The CDR3 loop spans 17 amino acids. For the CDR3, the DNA is TGTGCCAGCAGCGTAGTAACAGGGATTTTTCGGAGCACTGAAGCTTTCTTT. Its translation: CASSVVTGIFRSTEAFF. Full variable domain (rest looked up from reference TRBV9 and TRBJ1-1): DSGVTQTPKHLITATGQRVTLRCSPRSGDLSVYWYQQSLDQGLQFLIQYYNGEERAKGNILERFSAQQFPDLHSELNLSSLELGDSALYFCASSVVTGIFRSTEAFFGQGTRLTVV.

The gene calls are TRBV19 and TRBJ2-3; D is perhaps TRBD1 (5 bases). The CDR3 extends over 14 amino acids. V was trimmed by 3 bases and J by 2 bases, leaving 9 bases between them. Germline CDR1 reads LNHDA; CDR2 reads SQIVND (reference sequence). The CDR3 nucleotides read TGTGCCAGTAGTATCAAGACAGACACAGATACGCAGTATTTT. Its translation is CASSIKTDTDTQYF.

The chain has TRBV30 and TRBJ2-7; 8 nucleotides align to TRBD1. CDR3 length equals 12 residues. Germline lookup yields CDR1 GTSNPN and CDR2 SVGIG (reference sequence). V dropped 4 bases and J dropped 5; count of bases not matched to a gene: 4. CDR3 in DNA: TGTGCCTGGAACAGGGGGGAGAACGAGCAGTACTTC. This translates into CAWNRGENEQYF.

V gene TRBV30 combines with J gene TRBJ1-4, with D unresolved. The CDR3 is made up of 13 amino acids. Germline V gene sequence: CDR1 GTSNPN, CDR2 SVGIG (reference sequence). The V gene lost 7 bases and the J gene lost 4 bases, with 13 bases spanning the gap. CDR3 DNA sequence: TGTGCCTTAAAACTGCCGATTAATGAAAAACTGTTTTTT. Protein: CALKLPINEKLFF.

The V gene is TRBV14, the J gene TRBJ2-1; tentatively, D is TRBD2 (5 bases). This CDR3 is built from 18 residues. Germline V gene lookup returns CDR1 SGHDN and CDR2 FVKESK. The germline V and J ends were trimmed by 0 bases and 7 bases, with 22 bases remaining between them. CDR3: CASSQDALGGAAFNEQFF. The CDR3 DNA sequence: TGTGCCAGCAGCCAAGACGCACTAGGTGGAGCGGCTTTTAATGAGCAGTTCTTC.

The genes are TRBV4-1 and TRBJ1-5; the match to TRBD1 covers 9 bases. The CDR3 length is 14 residues. V was clipped by 4 bases and J by 5 bases; unmatched bases: 3. Germline-derived CDR1 and CDR2 are MGHRA and YSYEKL. The CDR3 reads CASSPRTGDQPQHF. The CDR3 DNA reads TGCGCCAGCAGCCCCAGGACAGGGGATCAGCCCCAGCATTTT.

This clone was seen a handful of times. The V gene is TRBV7-3, the J gene TRBJ1-2; possible D gene TRBD1, 5 bases. V was shortened by 5 bases and J by 4 bases, with 14 bases between the two germline ends. The CDR3 sequence is 14 residues long. Germline values: CDR1 SGHTA, CDR2 FQGTGA. CDR3 sequence: CASSLQASSYGYTF. CDR3 bases: TGTGCCAGCAGCCTACAGGCCAGTTCCTATGGCTACACCTTC.

The chain has TRBV5-3 and TRBJ1-5, with 9 nucleotides matching TRBD1. TRBV5-3 is known as an ORF, though its function is uncertain. Trimming took 4 bases from V and 2 from J; bases not matched to a gene: 13. There are 18 residues in the CDR3. The CDR3: CARSTAGTGRICNQPQHF. CDR3 nucleotide sequence: TGTGCCAGAAGCACCGCCGGGACAGGGAGAATTTGCAATCAGCCCCAGCATTTT.